This T cell receptor beta chain was sequenced during a study of blood T cells in healthy people across ages. This CDR3 contains 14 residues. In germline, CDR1 is SGHDT, CDR2 YYEEEE. Trimming pared 2 bases from V and 3 bases from J, leaving 10 bases between. Each sample yielded at least 6 micrograms of PBMC total RNA. Sample-barcoded 5' priming and a J-beta primer mix drove a second PCR of about 6 to 12 cycles. TCRdb itself ran the 5' RACE reads through MiXCR, one entry per CDR3 protein. The table lists approximately 780,000 distinct CDR3 sequences, around 24% of them singletons. The data were also submitted as part of a second study, on T cells of mothers and their children. That paper adds: Related mother-child pairs showed slightly higher but non-significant overlap than unrelated pairs.

The clonotype was recovered from a boy aged 10-17 years in good health. The specimen sequenced was blood. The V and J genes are TRBV5-6 and TRBJ2-3; D uncertain. The chain's CDR3 is CASSFGQATDTQYF. CDR3 nucleotide sequence: TGTGCCAGCAGCTTCGGTCAGGCAACAGATACGCAGTATTTT.